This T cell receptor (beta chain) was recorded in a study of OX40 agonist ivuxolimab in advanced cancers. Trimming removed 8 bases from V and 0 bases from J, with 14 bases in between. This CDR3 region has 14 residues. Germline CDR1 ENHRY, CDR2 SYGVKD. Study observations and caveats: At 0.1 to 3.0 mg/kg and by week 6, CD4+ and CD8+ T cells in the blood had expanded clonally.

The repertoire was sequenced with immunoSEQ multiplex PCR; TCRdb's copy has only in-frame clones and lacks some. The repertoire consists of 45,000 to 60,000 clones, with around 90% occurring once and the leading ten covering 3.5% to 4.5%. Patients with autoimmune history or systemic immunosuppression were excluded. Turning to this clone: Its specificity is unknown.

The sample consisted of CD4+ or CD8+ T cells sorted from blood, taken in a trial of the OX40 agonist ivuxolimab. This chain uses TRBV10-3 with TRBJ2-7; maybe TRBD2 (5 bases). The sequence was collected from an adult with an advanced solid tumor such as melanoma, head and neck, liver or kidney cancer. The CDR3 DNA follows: TGTGCCATCGGTGGCGGGCGTACCTCCTACGAGCAGTACTTC. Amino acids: CAIGGGRTSYEQYF.